This T cell receptor beta chain was observed in a study of shared T cell receptors in the human thymus. Profiling relied on immunoSEQ multiplex PCR, and the TCRdb table lists in-frame clones only, not all of them. The profile shows more than 550,000 clones, 70% to 90% of them singletons. The CDR3 runs to 15 residues. Germline V CDR1 and CDR2: SGHTA, FQGNSA. The V end was cut by 2 bases, the J end by 3 bases, with 12 bases between. These data are also associated with another study on human thymus T cells. From that study: Thymus tissue for the work was resected from patients undergoing corrective heart surgery. What appeared biased in thymic and blood repertoires was the usage of V and J genes. Related research has reported that thymic repertoires overlap highly among unrelated individuals.

The specimen sequenced was thymocytes. The clonotype originates from a boy in the first two years of life with a congenital heart defect. The J gene is TRBJ2-3, the V gene TRBV7-2; the D is unclear. CDR3: CASSLNTSSTDTQYF. The DNA of the CDR3 is TGTGCCAGCAGCTTAAATACTTCATCTACAGATACGCAGTATTTT.